The clone carrying this T cell receptor beta chain came up a few times. Its antigen is undetermined. This sample is drawn from a study of CD8+ T cells in alopecia areata. Background on the study: Treated patients were given oral tofacitinib, which was dosed at 5 to 10 mg twice daily. Study-level findings and limits: In lesional scalp, particularly from alopecia totalis/universalis, clonality was higher than in normal scalp.

V was trimmed by 4 bases and J by 2 bases, leaving 6 bases between them. The CDR3 is 12 amino acids. Germline values: CDR1 KGHSY, CDR2 FQNENV. In each case, RNA was isolated and then reverse transcribed into cDNA as the sequencing template. Some clones are missing from TCRdb's copy, which holds only in-frame ones; the method was immunoSEQ multiplex PCR. The data show around 140,000 clones, about 47% seen once. The sample was CD4+ T cells sorted from blood, taken at week 0. The sequence was collected from a human donor with alopecia areata. V gene TRBV16 combines with J gene TRBJ2-7; D gene ambiguous. The CDR3 DNA reads TGTGCCAGCAGCCTCGTAGCCTACGAGCAGTACTTC. This sequence encodes CASSLVAYEQYF.